Below are 31 T cell receptor beta chains sequenced from a single sample in a study of T-cell reconstitution after alpha-beta-depleted transplantation in children (TCRdb year 2016). The library was made by PCR. The listed sequencing device is Illumina HiSeq 2500. TCR library preparation used molecular barcoding, with unique molecular identifiers applied to normalize quantification of the TCRbeta repertoire. TCRdb trimmed public reads at Q25 via fastp, called clones via MiXCR and kept in-frame beta chains. Identical CDR3 protein sequences are pooled into one entry, listed with their most common genes and DNA. In all, the sample holds 120,000 or so distinct CDR3 sequences, and under 13% of those were seen once. The leading ten clones occupy 8% of the sample. The material was PBMCs from the stem cell graft donor, obtained from the stem cell graft. The receptors originated from a human donor who donated a stem cell graft to a child with acute lymphoblastic leukemia.

This rearrangement joins TRBV6-5 to TRBJ2-7; 10 nucleotides agree with TRBD2. Germline V CDR1 and CDR2: MNHEY, SVGAGI. This CDR3 contains 17 residues. The V gene end was trimmed by 4 bases and the J gene end by 6 bases; junction bases not matched to a gene: 15. Written as DNA, the CDR3 is TGTGCCAGCAGTTTACGCTTGGGAACTAGCGGGATCTTCGAGCAGTACTTC. Translating it yields CASSLRLGTSGIFEQYF.

This clonotype has a count of ten or more. The chain is built from TRBV20-1 and TRBJ1-1, with D tentatively TRBD1 (5 bases). Germline values: CDR1 DFQATT, CDR2 SNEGSKA (reference sequence). Trimming took off 0 bases at V and 8 bases at J, with 10 bases between the two ends. The CDR3 is 12 amino acids. The CDR3, as DNA: TGCAGTGCTAGAGATTCAGGGAACGAAGCTTTCTTT. Translating it yields CSARDSGNEAFF.

This sequence joins TRBV6-5 and TRBJ2-2; TRBD2 matches at 14 bases. Germline values: CDR1 MNHEY, CDR2 SVGAGI. CDR3 length: 14 amino acids. Unmatched junction bases numbered 2, after V lost 6 bases and J lost 8 bases. The CDR3 loop is CASRGLAGAGELFF. The CDR3, as DNA: TGTGCCAGCAGGGGACTAGCGGGAGCAGGGGAGCTGTTTTTT.

Details on this clonotype: With a much larger clone just one base away, this may be a read error. This rearrangement joins TRBV7-9 to TRBJ2-7, with D maybe TRBD1 (6 bases). Germline-derived CDR1 and CDR2 are SEHNR and FQNEAQ (reference sequence). The CDR3 has 15 amino acids. The CDR3 protein is CASSRSRDNSYEHYF. The CDR3 nucleotides read TGTGCCAGCAGCCGGTCCCGGGACAACTCCTACGAGCATTACTTC.

This clonotype was detected ten times or more. The chain joins TRBV4-3 to TRBJ1-1, with a weak D call TRBD1 (5 bases). V was clipped by 1 base and J by 3 bases, with 12 bases between them. The CDR3 length is 15 residues. The V gene's germline CDR1 is LGHNA and CDR2 YSLEER. The CDR3 sequence: CASSQAGAVYTEAFF. In DNA form, the CDR3 reads TGCGCCAGCAGCCAAGCCGGGGCAGTGTACACTGAAGCTTTCTTT.

This clonotype was picked up many times. The chain's CDR3 is CASSPGLAEDTQYF. Written as DNA, the CDR3 is TGTGCCAGCAGTCCCGGACTAGCGGAAGATACGCAGTATTTT. This chain links TRBV27 with TRBJ2-3, with 10 nucleotides matching TRBD2. The length of the CDR3 is 14 residues. Trimming removed 5 bases from V and 5 bases from J; junction bases left unmatched: 4. Germline CDR1 is MNHEY and CDR2 is SMNVEV (reference sequence).

This clonotype was seen repeatedly, ten times or more. The V call is TRBV4-3, the J call TRBJ2-4, with 10 bases matching TRBD1. V shed 0 bases and J 4 bases; nucleotides not matched to a gene: 6. CDR3 length: 17 amino acids. Germline loops: CDR1 LGHNA, CDR2 YSLEER. The CDR3 DNA follows: TGCGCCAGCAGCCAAGATATGACGGGACAGGGGAAAAACATTCAGTACTTC. Its protein is CASSQDMTGQGKNIQYF.

This clonotype was detected ten times or more. The J gene is TRBJ2-1, the V gene TRBV5-5, with D possibly being TRBD2 (6 bases). Germline CDR1 SGHKS, CDR2 YYEKEE (reference sequence). V lost 4 bases and J lost 0, with 14 bases in between. The CDR3 consists of 16 residues. CDR3 sequence: CASSPLGGNSYNEQFF. CDR3 in DNA: TGTGCCAGCAGCCCCCTGGGGGGAAACTCCTACAATGAGCAGTTCTTC.

This clonotype occurred many times. The genes are TRBV18 and TRBJ2-3; 7 positions match TRBD1. The CDR3 length is 15 residues. J lost 2 bases, V lost 1 base, and 3 bases had no gene match. The germline CDR1 and CDR2 sequences are KGHSH and LQKENI. CDR3: CASSPRDSATDTQYF. The CDR3 DNA reads TGTGCCAGCTCACCACGGGACAGCGCCACAGATACGCAGTATTTT.

At least ten counts were recorded for this clonotype. The chain joins TRBV7-2 to TRBJ2-1; 8 bases are shared with TRBD2. Trimming at V came to 4 bases and at J to 7 bases, leaving 6 bases not matched to a gene. The CDR3 is 14 amino acids. The V gene's germline CDR1 is SGHTA and CDR2 FQGNSA. In DNA form, the CDR3 reads TGTGCCAGCAGCTCGGGACTAGGGGGGAATGAGCAGTTCTTC. It yields the protein CASSSGLGGNEQFF.

This clonotype was seen ten or more times. The CDR3 loop is CAISESGGRGPQETQYF. The CDR3 region has the DNA TGTGCCATCAGTGAGTCGGGGGGCAGGGGACCCCAAGAGACCCAGTACTTC. The V call is TRBV10-3, the J call TRBJ2-5, with D perhaps matching TRBD1 or TRBD2 (6 bases each). In germline, CDR1 is ENHRY, CDR2 SYGVKD. V was cut by 0 bases and J by 1 base, with 15 bases left in between. This CDR3 comprises 17 residues.

This clonotype was picked up many times. The chain has TRBV5-6 and TRBJ2-5; no firm D call. Germline CDR1 reads SGHDT; CDR2 reads YYEEEE. Trimming pared 3 bases from V and 1 base from J, leaving 10 bases between. This CDR3 comprises 14 residues. CDR3 amino acids: CASSSDETQETQYF. The DNA of the CDR3 is TGTGCCAGCAGCTCGGATGAAACCCAAGAGACCCAGTACTTC.

This clonotype was found many times. This rearrangement joins TRBV6-1 to TRBJ2-5; 7 bases agree with TRBD1. From germline, CDR1 is MNHNS and CDR2 SASEGT. The trim removed 6 bases at V and 3 bases at J, leaving 13 bases unmatched. This CDR3 has 16 amino acids. As DNA, the CDR3 is TGTGCCAGCAGAGTAGGGGGCAGGGACCAAAAAGAGACCCAGTACTTC. Protein: CASRVGGRDQKETQYF.

This clonotype was picked up many times. V is TRBV14 and J is TRBJ2-7; D is perhaps TRBD1 (6 bases). V lost 1 base and J lost 7, with 11 bases in between. The CDR3 runs to 13 residues. Germline V gives CDR1 SGHDN, CDR2 FVKESK. CDR3 protein: CASSQALDREQYF. The CDR3 nucleotides read TGTGCCAGCAGCCAAGCCCTCGACAGGGAGCAGTACTTC.

This clonotype was detected many times. This chain joins TRBV5-5 and TRBJ1-1; D is uncertain. The CDR3 covers 12 residues. Germline V gives CDR1 SGHKS, CDR2 YYEKEE (reference sequence). The germline V and J ends were trimmed by 2 bases and 8 bases, with 10 bases remaining between them. As DNA, the CDR3 is TGTGCCAGCAGCTTCCGGGGTGAGGAAGCTTTCTTT. It codes for CASSFRGEEAFF.

This clonotype was observed at least ten times. The rearrangement joins TRBV5-5 to TRBJ2-7, with a weak D call TRBD2 (5 bases). The CDR3 spans 16 residues. V lost 4 bases and J 3 bases, leaving 20 bases between the germline ends. Looked up from germline, CDR1 is SGHKS and CDR2 is YYEKEE (reference sequence). CDR3 amino acids: CASSPDLGGFIYEQYF. In DNA form, the CDR3 reads TGTGCCAGCAGCCCGGACCTGGGCGGGTTCATCTACGAGCAGTACTTC.

This clonotype was recorded at least ten times. The V call is TRBV7-2, the J call TRBJ2-4, with 14 bases aligning to TRBD2. Germline trimming cut 0 bases from V and 7 bases from J; bases unmatched to any gene: 5. Germline-derived CDR1 and CDR2 are SGHTA and FQGNSA. CDR3 length equals 17 residues. The CDR3 DNA is TGTGCCAGCAGCTTAGCGGGGACTAGCGGGAGTGACAACATTCAGTACTTC. Protein product: CASSLAGTSGSDNIQYF.

The sample holds many counts of this clonotype. V and J are TRBV6-2 or TRBV6-3 and TRBJ1-2; 7 bases fit TRBD1. This CDR3 comprises 15 residues. After removal of 0 bases from V and 7 bases from J, the junction contained 8 bases not matched to a gene. Germline V CDR1 and CDR2: MNHEY, SVGEGT. CDR3 bases: TGTGCCAGCAGTTACTCGGGGACAGTTAAAGGTGGCTACACCTTC. This translates into CASSYSGTVKGGYTF.

This clonotype was picked up many times. The rearrangement uses TRBV4-3 and TRBJ1-1; D perhaps matches TRBD1 (5 bases). The CDR3 contains 16 residues. Germline V gene sequence: CDR1 LGHNA, CDR2 YSLEER. The V end lost 0 bases, the J end lost 5 bases, and 16 bases lay between the germline ends. CDR3: CASSQDPLRGDTEAFF. CDR3 nucleotide sequence: TGCGCCAGCAGCCAAGATCCCCTCCGGGGGGATACTGAAGCTTTCTTT.

The chain carries TRBV19 and TRBJ2-2; D uncertain. Germline CDR1 LNHDA, CDR2 SQIVND (reference sequence). This CDR3 region has 14 residues. V was clipped by 2 bases and J by 4 bases, with 8 bases between them. DNA for the CDR3: TGTGCCAGTAGTATACTCGAACGCACCGGGGAGCTGTTTTTT. Protein product: CASSILERTGELFF.

This clonotype was picked up many times. The V call is TRBV20-1, the J call TRBJ2-1, with 12 nucleotides matching TRBD1. Germline trimming cut 3 bases from V and 4 bases from J; bases unmatched to any gene: 10. Per the germline V gene, CDR1 is DFQATT and CDR2 is SNEGSKA (reference sequence). The CDR3 runs 17 residues. CDR3 DNA: TGCAGTGCTAGTGGGGACAGGGGGCCTCCGACATACAATGAGCAGTTCTTC. Its protein is CSASGDRGPPTYNEQFF.

Ten or more counts support this clonotype. This CDR3 is CASSPPYQDRAEAFF. DNA of the CDR3: TGTGCCAGCTCACCGCCATATCAAGACAGGGCTGAAGCTTTCTTT. V and J are TRBV18 and TRBJ1-1, with 7 nucleotides matching TRBD1. Germline V gives CDR1 KGHSH, CDR2 LQKENI. V trimming: 3 bases; J trimming: 6 bases; junction bases outside the gene matches: 10. The CDR3 runs to 15 residues.

This clonotype was seen at least ten times. This chain uses TRBV5-1 with TRBJ2-5; 7 nucleotides match TRBD1. CDR1 is SGHRS, CDR2 YFSETQ, per germline. The CDR3 contains 15 residues. V was clipped by 4 bases and J by 1 base; unmatched bases: 7. CDR3 protein: CASSPDRAFQETQYF. The CDR3 bases are TGCGCCAGCAGCCCAGACAGGGCCTTCCAAGAGACCCAGTACTTC.

This clonotype was counted between two and nine times. The chain joins TRBV7-2 to TRBJ1-4; D not resolved. The length of the CDR3 is 15 residues. The V gene lost 6 bases and the J gene lost 0 bases, with 11 bases spanning the gap. Germline CDR1 is SGHTA and CDR2 is FQGNSA. CDR3 amino acids: CASRRSPATNEKLFF. Here the CDR3 DNA reads TGTGCCAGCAGACGAAGCCCTGCAACTAATGAAAAACTGTTTTTT. The variable domain in full, with the rest retrieved from reference TRBV7-2 and TRBJ1-4, is GAGVSQSPSNKVTEKGKDVELRCDPISGHTALYWYRQSLGQGLEFLIYFQGNSAPDKSGLPSDRFSAERTGGSVSTLTIQRTQQEDSAVYLCASRRSPATNEKLFFGSGTQLSVL.

This clonotype was counted many times. V is TRBV11-2 and J is TRBJ2-3; D unclear. CDR1 is SGHAT and CDR2 is FQNNGV in the germline V gene. The CDR3 is made up of 18 amino acids. The V end was cut by 1 base, the J end by 2 bases, with 19 bases between. CDR3: CASSLALVGPSITDTQYF. The CDR3 nucleotides read TGTGCCAGCAGCTTAGCTCTAGTTGGACCCTCCATCACAGATACGCAGTATTTT.

J is TRBJ2-4 and V is TRBV29-1; no reliable D call. Germline assignment: CDR1 SQVTM and CDR2 ANQGSEA. V shed 4 bases and J shed 5 bases, with 9 bases lying between them. This CDR3 is 12 amino acids long. In DNA form, the CDR3 reads TGCAGCGTTGGGTCACGGGAAAACATTCAGTACTTC. It codes for CSVGSRENIQYF. The variable domain in full, with the rest retrieved from reference TRBV29-1 and TRBJ2-4, is SAVISQKPSRDICQRGTSLTIQCQVDSQVTMMFWYRQQPGQSLTLIATANQGSEATYESGFVIDKFPISRPNLTFSTLTVSNMSPEDSSIYLCSVGSRENIQYFGAGTRLSVL.

This clonotype has at least ten counts. The chain employs TRBV14 and TRBJ2-1; a possible D gene is TRBD1 (6 bases). Germline V gene sequence: CDR1 SGHDN, CDR2 FVKESK. Trimming left V 1 base short and J 2 bases short, with 9 bases between. This CDR3 is 15 amino acids long. CDR3 sequence reads: CASSQAGVTYNEQFF. For the CDR3, the DNA is TGTGCCAGCAGCCAAGCAGGGGTCACCTACAATGAGCAGTTCTTC.

The sample holds many counts of this clonotype. V gene TRBV16 combines with J gene TRBJ2-3; no definite D call. Deletions cut 4 bases from V and 4 bases from J, with 6 bases between. This CDR3 is built from 12 residues. Per the germline V gene, CDR1 is KGHSY and CDR2 is FQNENV. CDR3 nucleotides: TGTGCCAGCAGCCCTCGATCAGATACGCAGTATTTT. The encoded protein is CASSPRSDTQYF. Full variable domain (outside the CDR3, taken from reference TRBV16 and TRBJ2-3): GEEVAQTPKHLVRGEGQKAKLYCAPIKGHSYVFWYQQVLKNEFKFLISFQNENVFDETGMPKERFSAKCLPNSPCSLEIQATKLEDSAVYFCASSPRSDTQYFGPGTRLTVL.

This clonotype was observed many times. This chain joins TRBV29-1 and TRBJ2-3; D is tentatively TRBD1 or TRBD2 (7 bases each). With 1 base removed from V and 5 bases from J, the gap between germline ends came to 25 bases. Germline V gene sequence: CDR1 SQVTM, CDR2 ANQGSEA. The CDR3 has 18 amino acids. CDR3 residues: CSVEGGAGGGFNRDTQYF. The CDR3, as DNA: TGCAGCGTTGAAGGCGGGGCAGGGGGGGGTTTTAATAGAGATACGCAGTATTTT.

Ten or more counts support this clonotype. The chain recombines TRBV12-3 or TRBV12-4 with TRBJ2-7; TRBD1 matches at 8 bases. The ends lost 5 bases at V and 2 bases at J; junction bases unmatched: 5. The CDR3 has 14 amino acids. The CDR3 region is CASSPTDRAYEQYF. CDR3 in DNA: TGTGCCAGCAGTCCTACGGACAGGGCCTACGAGCAGTACTTC.

With regard to this clonotype: It may be a read error: a sequence one base away is much more abundant. The V gene is TRBV10-3, the J gene TRBJ1-2, with D maybe TRBD1 (5 bases). V was trimmed by 3 bases and J by 4 bases, leaving 12 bases between them. Germline V gene sequence: CDR1 ENHRY, CDR2 SYGVKD. CDR3 size: 14 residues. The CDR3 protein is CAISEAGTTYGYTF. As DNA, the CDR3 is TGTGCCATCAGTGAAGCGGGGACGACCTATGGCTACACCTTC.